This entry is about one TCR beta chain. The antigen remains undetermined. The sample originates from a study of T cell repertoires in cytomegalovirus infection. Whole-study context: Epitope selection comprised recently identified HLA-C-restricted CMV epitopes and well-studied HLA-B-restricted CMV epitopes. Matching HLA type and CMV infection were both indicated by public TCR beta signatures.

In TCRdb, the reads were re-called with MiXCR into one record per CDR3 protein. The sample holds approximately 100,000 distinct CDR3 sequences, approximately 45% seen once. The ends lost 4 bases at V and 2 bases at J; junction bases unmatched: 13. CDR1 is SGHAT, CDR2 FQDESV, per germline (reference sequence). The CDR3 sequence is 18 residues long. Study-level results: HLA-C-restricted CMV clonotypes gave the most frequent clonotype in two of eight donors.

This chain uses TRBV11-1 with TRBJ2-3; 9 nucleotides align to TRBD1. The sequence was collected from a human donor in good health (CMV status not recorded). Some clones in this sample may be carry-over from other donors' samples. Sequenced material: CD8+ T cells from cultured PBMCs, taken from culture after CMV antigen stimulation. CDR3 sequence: CASSSGQGKRGNTDTQYF. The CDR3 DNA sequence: TGTGCCAGCAGCTCCGGACAGGGGAAACGAGGGAACACAGATACGCAGTATTTT.